The 7 T cell receptor beta chains in this list originate from one sample, sequenced in a study of beta chain features in type 1 diabetes (dated by TCRdb to 2017 to 2018). What the study reported, not specific to this receptor: In all four CD4+ subsets, TCRB CDR3 length was moderately but significantly shorter in type 1 diabetes patients.

The method behind the library was the immunoSEQ multiplex PCR assay. All of the isolated RNA was reverse transcribed with the High Capacity cDNA Reverse Transcription Kit, so expressed TCRB transcripts were sequenced. Here the immuneACCESS table is served through TCRdb, limited to in-frame sequences with V and J called. Missing clones are a known gap in these copies; in checked studies unresolved V genes cover under half, and the rest lacks a known reason. The sample yields a few hundred thousand clones; around 21% were counted once. Of the sample, approximately 0.029% is held by the ten largest clones. Their target antigens are unknown. The material sequenced was naive CD4+ T cells from blood. The meaning of the sample's cell subset or site label: true naive CD4+ T cells. The receptors were sampled from a middle-aged woman with type 1 diabetes.

This sequence joins TRBV29-1 and TRBJ1-5; D might be TRBD1 (5 bases). V was trimmed by 6 bases and J by 1 base, leaving 13 bases between them. The germline CDR1 and CDR2 sequences are SQVTM and ANQGSEA. The CDR3 has 14 amino acids. CDR3 protein: CSVGSGVSNQPQHF. The CDR3 coding sequence is TGCAGCGTGGGGTCGGGGGTGAGCAATCAGCCCCAGCATTTT. Based on the CDR3 plus reference TRBV29-1 and TRBJ1-5, the full variable domain is SAVISQKPSRDICQRGTSLTIQCQVDSQVTMMFWYRQQPGQSLTLIATANQGSEATYESGFVIDKFPISRPNLTFSTLTVSNMSPEDSSIYLCSVGSGVSNQPQHFGDGTRLSIL.

The chain carries TRBV18 and TRBJ2-4; 7 bases line up with TRBD1. The CDR3 has 13 residues. V was clipped by 5 bases and J by 3 bases; unmatched bases: 1. In germline, CDR1 is KGHSH, CDR2 LQKENI. The CDR3: CASSWDSKNIQYF. CDR3 in DNA: TGTGCCAGCTCATGGGACAGCAAAAACATTCAGTACTTC. Full variable domain (outside the CDR3, taken from reference TRBV18 and TRBJ2-4): NAGVMQNPRHLVRRRGQEARLRCSPMKGHSHVYWYRQLPEEGLKFMVYLQKENIIDESGMPKERFSAEFPKEGPSILRIQQVVRGDSAAYFCASSWDSKNIQYFGAGTRLSVL.

The V gene is TRBV29-1, the J gene TRBJ1-1; D remains ambiguous. Trimming cost V 8 bases and J 4 bases, with 11 bases left between them. CDR3 length: 11 residues. Germline V gene sequence: CDR1 SQVTM, CDR2 ANQGSEA. CDR3 sequence (DNA): TGCAGCTCGCGAACGAGCACTGAAGCTTTCTTT. Translated: CSSRTSTEAFF.

This clone appeared a few times. The chain couples TRBV5-1 to TRBJ2-1; 11 bases are shared with TRBD2. The germline V gene has CDR1 SGHRS and CDR2 YFSETQ. The CDR3 is made up of 16 amino acids. The V and J ends lost 4 bases and 5 bases, in that order; junction bases with no gene match: 8. CDR3 sequence: CASSLPGTSGHNEQFF. CDR3 in DNA: TGCGCCAGCAGCCTCCCCGGGACTAGCGGTCACAATGAGCAGTTCTTC.

The chain is built from TRBV28 and TRBJ2-1; 8 bases map to TRBD2. Looked up from germline, CDR1 is MDHEN and CDR2 is SYDVKM. Germline trimming cut 4 bases from V and 7 bases from J; bases unmatched to any gene: 6. This CDR3 contains 14 residues. CDR3 bases: TGTGCCAGCAGTTCGGTGGGGACTAGTAATGAGCAGTTCTTC. It yields the protein CASSSVGTSNEQFF.

The chain couples TRBV7-2 to TRBJ1-1; D gene unclear. The CDR3 loop spans 14 amino acids. Trimming cost V 1 base and J 0 bases, with 6 bases left between them. Per germline, CDR1 SGHTA and CDR2 FQGNSA. CDR3 nucleotides: TGTGCCAGCAGCTTAGTACAGATGAACACTGAAGCTTTCTTT. Protein product: CASSLVQMNTEAFF.

This clone was seen a few times. V and J are TRBV28 and TRBJ1-4; D not resolved. With 8 bases removed from V and 8 bases from J, the gap between germline ends came to 12 bases. The germline gives CDR1 MDHEN, CDR2 SYDVKM. The CDR3 length is 12 residues. As DNA, the CDR3 is TGTGCCAGCTGTCGTATACAGGAAAAACTGTTTTTT. Protein: CASCRIQEKLFF.